These T cell receptor beta chains were read from a single sample in a study of T cell responses to AZD1222 COVID-19 vaccine. Using immunoSEQ multiplex PCR, the repertoire was profiled, and TCRdb retains in-frame clones only, with some absent. The sample shows 150,000 or so clones, about 91% of them seen only once. Here the sequenced sample was peripheral blood, taken on day 0 of AZD1222 vaccination. All receptors derive from an adult in good health. The CDR3 runs from the conserved cysteine through the conserved F or W. The D gene is left open where the match is weak. A row's size may be missing; if present it is once, few, many or a size class.

D	V	size	J	DNA	CDR3
NA	TRBV2	NA	TRBJ1-1	TGTGCCAGCAGTGAAGGGGACACTGAAGCTTTCTTT	CASSEGDTEAFF
TRBD2	TRBV7-9	once	TRBJ2-2	TGTGCCAGCAAAGTAGCGGGGGGGCACAACACCGGGGAGCTGTTTTTT	CASKVAGGHNTGELFF
TRBD2	TRBV7-2	NA	TRBJ2-3	TGTGCCAGCAGCTTCCCTCAGGGTAGCGGGGGGGCGACAGATACGCAGTATTTT	CASSFPQGSGGATDTQYF
NA	TRBV4-2	NA	TRBJ2-7	TGTGCCAGCAGCCCCAGTTCAGGGGCCATCTACGAGCAGTACTTC	CASSPSSGAIYEQYF
NA	TRBV4-3	NA	TRBJ2-5	TGCGCCAGCAGCCAAGTGGGGGAAGAGACCCAGTACTTC	CASSQVGEETQYF
TRBD1	TRBV18	NA	TRBJ1-5	TGTGCCAGCTCACCAGGGACAGGGGGCTCGGGCAATCAGCCCCAGCATTTT	CASSPGTGGSGNQPQHF
NA	TRBV6-5	NA	TRBJ2-1	TGTGCCAGCAGTTATCAGGGCCTTTACAATGAGCAGTTCTTC	CASSYQGLYNEQFF
NA	TRBV6-6	NA	TRBJ1-1	TGTGCCAGCAGTTACGGGGAACAGATGAACACTGAAGCTTTCTTT	CASSYGEQMNTEAFF
NA	TRBV7-6	NA	TRBJ2-6	TGTGCCAGCAGCTTATTGGGTGCGGGGCCGGGTGGGGCCAACGTCCTGACTTTC	CASSLLGAGPGGANVLTF
NA	TRBV28	NA	TRBJ2-7	TGTGCCAGCAGTTTCGGGGGTATGGGAACCTACGAGCAGTACTTC	CASSFGGMGTYEQYF
TRBD1	TRBV6-5	NA	TRBJ1-1	TGTGCCAGCAGACCCGGGACAGGGTTGAACACTGAAGCTTTCTTT	CASRPGTGLNTEAFF
NA	TRBV5-1	once	TRBJ1-2	TGCGCCAGCAGCTCGGACGGAGCTAACTATGGCTACACCTTC	CASSSDGANYGYTF
TRBD1	TRBV4-3	NA	TRBJ1-3	TGCGCCAGCAGCCAGGACAGGGGCCGCCTTGACGTCTCTGGAAACACCATATATTTT	CASSQDRGRLDVSGNTIYF
TRBD1	TRBV19	NA	TRBJ1-1	TGTGCCAGTACCACACAGGGGCGCGGAACTGAAGCTTTCTTT	CASTTQGRGTEAFF
TRBD1	TRBV5-1	NA	TRBJ1-6	TGCGCCAGCAGCTTGGTTGGAGGGGGCTACTCACCCCTCCACTTT	CASSLVGGGYSPLHF
NA	TRBV3-1/TRBV3-2	NA	TRBJ1-1	TGTGCCAGCAGCCTACTAGGGCCCACTGAAGCTTTCTTT	CASSLLGPTEAFF
NA	TRBV9	NA	TRBJ2-1	TGTGCCAGCAGCGTAGTCGGGGGCTACAATGAGCAGTTCTTC	CASSVVGGYNEQFF
NA	TRBV12-5	NA	TRBJ2-7	TGTGCTAGTGGTTTGGGGGCGGAAGAACTGGAGCAGTGCTTC	CASGLGAEELEQCF
NA	TRBV3-1/TRBV3-2	NA	TRBJ1-1	TGTGCCAGCAGCCAAGAGGGAACGAACACTGAAGCTTTCTTT	CASSQEGTNTEAFF
NA	TRBV4-3	few	TRBJ2-5	TGCGCCAGCAGCCAAGTTTTCCAGGCGGAGACCCAGTACTTC	CASSQVFQAETQYF
NA	TRBV28	NA	TRBJ1-1	TGTGCCAGCAGTTTATCCCAGCGCCAAGCTTTCTTT	CASSLSQRQAFF
NA	TRBV18	NA	TRBJ2-1	TGTGCCAGCGGGACCAGATCACAACCCTACAATGAGCAGTTCTTC	CASGTRSQPYNEQFF
NA	TRBV30	NA	TRBJ2-5	TGTGCCTGGAGTGGGTTGGAGACCCAGTACTTC	CAWSGLETQYF
TRBD1	TRBV5-4	NA	TRBJ1-2	TGTGCCAGCAGCTTGTTAGGGGACAGAGGGGGTTATGGCTACACCTTC	CASSLLGDRGGYGYTF
NA	TRBV5-6	NA	TRBJ2-7	TGTGCCAGCAGCTTTGGGCGGGTCTACGAGCAGTACTTC	CASSFGRVYEQYF
NA	TRBV19	NA	TRBJ1-2	TGTGCCAGTAGTTATGGACGGAAGAACTATGGCTACACCTTC	CASSYGRKNYGYTF
TRBD2	TRBV2	NA	TRBJ2-3	TGTGCCAGCATGGGGACTATCCGCACAGATACGCAGTATTTT	CASMGTIRTDTQYF
NA	TRBV9	NA	TRBJ1-2	TGTGCCAGCAGCTTCGGACAAGCTAACTATGGCTACACCTTC	CASSFGQANYGYTF
NA	TRBV19	NA	TRBJ1-2	TGTGCCAGTAGTGGGGGACGGGCTAACTATGGCTACACCTTC	CASSGGRANYGYTF
NA	TRBV19	NA	TRBJ1-1	TGTGCCAGTAGTATAGCGGGTTGGGGCGCCCGCACTGAAGCTTTCTTT	CASSIAGWGARTEAFF
TRBD1	TRBV5-1	NA	TRBJ2-2	TGCGCCAGCAGCTTGCTCCAGGGGGCGGGCGGGGAGCTGTTTTTT	CASSLLQGAGGELFF
NA	TRBV19	NA	TRBJ1-1	TGTGCCAGTAGGGTCGGGACCGTCCGTTGGGCTTTCTTT	CASRVGTVRWAFF
NA	TRBV19	NA	TRBJ2-7	TGTGCCAGTAGCCCAGGGTTTCCCTACGAGCAGTACTTC	CASSPGFPYEQYF
NA	TRBV7-6	NA	TRBJ1-1	TGTGCCAGCAGCTTGGACAGGAACACTGAAGCTTTCTTT	CASSLDRNTEAFF
NA	TRBV19	NA	TRBJ1-5	TGTGCCAGTACCGACGTGTTAAGGGGGGATCAGCCCCAGCATTTT	CASTDVLRGDQPQHF
NA	TRBV7-2	NA	TRBJ2-3	TGTGCCAGCAGCTCCCCCGGGGTGGGCACAGATACGCAGTATTTT	CASSSPGVGTDTQYF
TRBD2	TRBV24-1	NA	TRBJ2-3	TGTGCCACCAGTTTTTCAGGCGGGGGGGACCCAGATACGCAGTATTTT	CATSFSGGGDPDTQYF
NA	TRBV6-6	NA	TRBJ2-3	TGTGCCAGCCAGGACACAGGAGGCACAGATACGCAGTATTTT	CASQDTGGTDTQYF
NA	TRBV3-1/TRBV3-2	NA	TRBJ1-2	TGTGCCAGCAGCCAAGAGGACAGACTTAACTATGGCTACACCTTC	CASSQEDRLNYGYTF
NA	TRBV7-6	NA	TRBJ2-7	TGTGCCAGCACCCTAGAGATTGGGGACGGAGACTACGAGCAGTACTTC	CASTLEIGDGDYEQYF
NA	TRBV18	NA	TRBJ2-2	TGTGCCAGCTCAGTCCGGGCTACGAACACCGGGGAGCTGTTTTTT	CASSVRATNTGELFF
NA	TRBV29-1	NA	TRBJ1-6	TGCAGCGTTGGCCCGGGCAGGGATTCACCCCTCCACTTT	CSVGPGRDSPLHF